This T cell receptor beta chain was captured by sequencing in a study of control samples from healthy donors and cancer patients. Deletions cut 0 bases from V and 2 bases from J, with 8 bases between. CDR3 size: 14 residues. Germline V CDR1 and CDR2: SGHKS, YYEKEE (reference sequence). Assay used: immunoSEQ multiplex PCR; TCRdb lists only in-frame clones, some missing. The sample has some 150,000 clones, around 94% seen once. This receptor was obtained from a man aged 60 to 69 with colorectal cancer. Sequenced material: PBMCs. V is TRBV5-5 and J is TRBJ1-2; D gene ambiguous. The CDR3, as DNA: TGTGCCAGCAGCTTGGAACCGGGGAACTATGGCTACACCTTC. Its protein is CASSLEPGNYGYTF.